Below, one TCR beta chain is given with its context. Method: immunoSEQ multiplex PCR; TCRdb's copy keeps in-frame clones and lacks some. The repertoire includes more than 65,000 clones, 90% to 95% of them detected once, and 0.67% sits in the top ten. The data are from a study of cytomegalovirus exposure and HLA in healthy donors. In germline, CDR1 is SGHNT, CDR2 YENEEA. The CDR3 is 14 amino acids. V was shortened by 1 base and J by 6 bases, with 10 bases between the two germline ends. The specimen was PBMCs. This sequence was found in a man aged 18 to 30 in good health and CMV-seronegative. This chain connects TRBV11-3 to TRBJ2-1, with D possibly TRBD1 on 6 matching bases. The CDR3 loop is CASSLGADSNEQFF. The CDR3 coding sequence is TGTGCCAGCAGCTTAGGGGCGGACAGCAATGAGCAGTTCTTC.